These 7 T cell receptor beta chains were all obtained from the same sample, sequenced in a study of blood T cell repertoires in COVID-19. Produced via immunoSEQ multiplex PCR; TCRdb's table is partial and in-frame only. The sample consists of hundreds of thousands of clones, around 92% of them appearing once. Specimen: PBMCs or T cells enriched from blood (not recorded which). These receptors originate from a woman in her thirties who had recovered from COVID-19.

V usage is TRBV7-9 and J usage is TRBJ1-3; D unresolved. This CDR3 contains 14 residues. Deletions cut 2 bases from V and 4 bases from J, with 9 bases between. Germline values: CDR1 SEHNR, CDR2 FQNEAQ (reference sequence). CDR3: CASSLISPGNTIYF. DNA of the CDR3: TGTGCCAGCAGCTTAATAAGCCCCGGAAACACCATATATTTT.

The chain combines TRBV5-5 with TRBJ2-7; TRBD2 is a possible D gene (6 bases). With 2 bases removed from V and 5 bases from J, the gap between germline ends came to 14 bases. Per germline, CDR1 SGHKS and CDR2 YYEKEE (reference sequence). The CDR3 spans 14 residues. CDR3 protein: CASSFTRTIHEQYF. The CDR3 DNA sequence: TGTGCCAGCAGCTTCACCCGGACTATACACGAGCAGTACTTC.

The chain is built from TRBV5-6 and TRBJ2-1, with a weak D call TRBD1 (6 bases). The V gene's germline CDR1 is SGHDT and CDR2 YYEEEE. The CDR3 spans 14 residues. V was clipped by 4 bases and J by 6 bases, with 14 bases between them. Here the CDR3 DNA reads TGTGCCAGCAGCCAAGGGGGACATAGCAATGAGCAGTTCTTC. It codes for CASSQGGHSNEQFF.

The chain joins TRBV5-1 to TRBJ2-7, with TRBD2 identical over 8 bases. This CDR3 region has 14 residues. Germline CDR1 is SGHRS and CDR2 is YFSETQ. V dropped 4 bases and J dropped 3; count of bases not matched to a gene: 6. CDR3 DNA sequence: TGCGCCAGCAGCACCACCGCGGGGGGCTACGAGCAGTACTTC. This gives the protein CASSTTAGGYEQYF.

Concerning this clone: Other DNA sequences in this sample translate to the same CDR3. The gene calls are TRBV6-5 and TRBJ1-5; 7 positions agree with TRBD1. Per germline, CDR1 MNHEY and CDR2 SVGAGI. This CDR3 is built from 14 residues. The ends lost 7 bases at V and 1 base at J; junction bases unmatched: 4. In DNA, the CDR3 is TGTGCCAGCAACCCGACAGGGAGCAATCAGCCCCAGCATTTT. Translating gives CASNPTGSNQPQHF.

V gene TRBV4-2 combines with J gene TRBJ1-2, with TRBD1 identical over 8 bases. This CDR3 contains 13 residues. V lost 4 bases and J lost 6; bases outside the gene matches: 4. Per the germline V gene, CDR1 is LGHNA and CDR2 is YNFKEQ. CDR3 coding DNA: TGTGCCAGCAGCCGGACAGGGAGTGATGGCTACACCTTC. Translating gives CASSRTGSDGYTF.

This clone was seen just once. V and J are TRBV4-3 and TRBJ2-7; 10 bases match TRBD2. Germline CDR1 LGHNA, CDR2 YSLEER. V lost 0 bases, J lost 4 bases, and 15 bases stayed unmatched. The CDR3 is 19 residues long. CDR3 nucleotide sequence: TGCGCCAGCAGCCAAGATGTGGGGCTAGCGGGAGCTTACGGTTACGAGCAGTACTTC. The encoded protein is CASSQDVGLAGAYGYEQYF.